What follows are 4 T cell receptor beta chains derived from one specimen sequenced in a study of blood T cells in healthy people across ages. A J-beta primer mix and a sample-barcoded 5' primer were used in a second PCR of about 6 to 12 cycles. TCRdb used MiXCR to reprocess the 5' RACE reads, holding one entry per CDR3 protein. The sample lists roughly 1.9 million distinct CDR3 sequences, about 39% occurring once. Material: blood. The source of these receptors is a human donor in good health.

This chain connects TRBV7-9 to TRBJ2-1; 10 bases line up with TRBD1. J gave up 9 bases and V 4 bases, and 15 bases lay outside the gene matches. Germline V gene data show CDR1 as SEHNR and CDR2 as FQNEAQ (reference sequence). The CDR3 contains 17 residues. The chain's CDR3 is CASSSPIPGQGSAEQFF. In DNA form, the CDR3 reads TGTGCCAGCAGCTCCCCCATACCGGGACAGGGGTCGGCTGAGCAGTTCTTC.

This clonotype was seen repeatedly, ten times or more. The genes are TRBV5-1 and TRBJ2-1; D call uncertain. V gave up 3 bases and J gave up 7 bases, with 11 bases separating them. The CDR3 sequence is 13 residues long. Germline V gene lookup returns CDR1 SGHRS and CDR2 YFSETQ. The CDR3: CASSWNANNEQFF. In DNA, the CDR3 is TGCGCCAGCAGCTGGAATGCTAATAATGAGCAGTTCTTC.

This rearrangement joins TRBV9 to TRBJ2-3; TRBD2 is a possible D gene (6 bases). The CDR3 covers 16 residues. The germline V and J ends were trimmed by 0 bases and 2 bases, with 13 bases remaining between them. CDR1 is SGDLS and CDR2 is YYNGEE in the germline V gene. CDR3 nucleotides: TGTGCCAGCAGCGTAGCGACGGGACTGAACACAGATACGCAGTATTTT. It yields the protein CASSVATGLNTDTQYF.

This clonotype was counted only a few times. This chain connects TRBV12-3 or TRBV12-4 to TRBJ1-1; D not certain. V was shortened by 8 bases and J by 3 bases, with 19 bases between the two germline ends. There are 15 residues in the CDR3. Written as DNA, the CDR3 is TGTGCCAGCCGCGCCATCGTGGCCCTAGACACTGAAGCTTTCTTT. Amino acid sequence: CASRAIVALDTEAFF.